This T cell receptor beta chain comes out of a study of T cell repertoires in cytomegalovirus infection. One entry per CDR3 protein, called by TCRdb with MiXCR from the reads. The data hold roughly 150,000 distinct CDR3 sequences, with less than 25% observed a single time. V lost 6 bases and J lost 5, with 16 bases in between. This CDR3 spans 14 amino acids. Material for sequencing was PBMCs. The V call is TRBV12-3 or TRBV12-4, the J call TRBJ1-1, with a possible D match to TRBD1 (6 bases). The TCR comes from a human donor in good health (CMV status not recorded). Some clones in this sample may be carry-over from other donors' samples. The CDR3 nucleotides read TGTGCCAGCAGCCTTACAGGGCGGGTGACTGAAGCTTTCTTT. It is translated as CASSLTGRVTEAFF.